A selection of T cell receptor beta chains follows, all from one sample in a study of memory CD4+ T cells and cytomegalovirus serostatus. Using immunoSEQ multiplex PCR, the repertoire was profiled, and TCRdb retains in-frame clones only, with some absent. The sample includes about 58,000 clones, roughly 85% of them seen just once. The source material was memory CD4+ T cells from blood. These receptors were collected from an adult in good health and CMV-seronegative. Some clones in this sample may be carry-over from other donors' samples. Each CDR3 is given with its conserved first and last residue. Fields, in order: J gene, V gene, clone size, D gene, CDR3 DNA, CDR3 protein. The D gene is left open where the match is weak. The size entry is marked missing in some rows and otherwise reads once, few, many or a size class.

j_gene: TRBJ2-1; v_gene: TRBV7-9; abundance: .; d_gene: .; CDR3nt: TGTGCCAGCAGCTTAGGAGTAGCGGCTACCTACAATGAGCAGTTCTTC; CDR3aa: CASSLGVAATYNEQFF
j_gene: TRBJ2-3; v_gene: TRBV5-6; abundance: .; d_gene: .; CDR3nt: TGTGCCAGCAGCCAGGGCAGGTACCACGGGGGTTTT; CDR3aa: CASSQGRYHGGF
j_gene: TRBJ1-6; v_gene: TRBV7-2; abundance: .; d_gene: .; CDR3nt: TGTGCCAGCAGGGCCGGTGTAGGTAATTCACCCCTCCACTTT; CDR3aa: CASRAGVGNSPLHF
j_gene: TRBJ1-1; v_gene: TRBV18; abundance: .; d_gene: TRBD1; CDR3nt: TGTGCCAGCTCACCCGACAGGGGCATCGCTGAAGCTTTCTTT; CDR3aa: CASSPDRGIAEAFF
j_gene: TRBJ2-7; v_gene: TRBV19; abundance: .; d_gene: .; CDR3nt: TGTGCCAGTAGTCAGGCCCCGGGCTCCTACTCCTACGAGCAGTACTTC; CDR3aa: CASSQAPGSYSYEQYF
j_gene: TRBJ2-7; v_gene: TRBV28; abundance: .; d_gene: .; CDR3nt: TGTGCCAGCACCGCCTTGTCCTACGAGCAGTACTTC; CDR3aa: CASTALSYEQYF
j_gene: TRBJ2-7; v_gene: TRBV5-1; abundance: .; d_gene: .; CDR3nt: TGCGCCAGCAGCTTGGAATACCCGGGCGAGCAGTACTTC; CDR3aa: CASSLEYPGEQYF
j_gene: TRBJ2-5; v_gene: TRBV30; abundance: few; d_gene: TRBD1; CDR3nt: TGTGCCTGGAGGAGGGGGCGAGAGACCCAGTACTTC; CDR3aa: CAWRRGRETQYF
j_gene: TRBJ2-7; v_gene: TRBV4-3; abundance: .; d_gene: .; CDR3nt: TGCGCCAGCAGCCAAGATCGAGGGCCCTCCTACGAGCAGTACTTC; CDR3aa: CASSQDRGPSYEQYF
j_gene: TRBJ1-5; v_gene: TRBV11-2; abundance: .; d_gene: .; CDR3nt: TGTGCCAGCAGCTTAGATCGGGGTCAGCCCCAGCATTTT; CDR3aa: CASSLDRGQPQHF
j_gene: TRBJ2-3; v_gene: TRBV25-1; abundance: .; d_gene: .; CDR3nt: TGTGCCAGCAGGGACAGCAAGTACACAGATACGCAGTATTTT; CDR3aa: CASRDSKYTDTQYF
j_gene: TRBJ2-5; v_gene: TRBV29-1; abundance: once; d_gene: .; CDR3nt: TGCAGCGTTGCCCGAACGGGGGCGAAGACCCAGTACTTC; CDR3aa: CSVARTGAKTQYF
j_gene: TRBJ2-2; v_gene: TRBV7-9; abundance: medium-sized; d_gene: .; CDR3nt: TGTGCCAGCAGCTTAGACTTGAACACCGGGGAGCTGTTTTTT; CDR3aa: CASSLDLNTGELFF
j_gene: TRBJ1-3; v_gene: TRBV4-2; abundance: .; d_gene: .; CDR3nt: TGTGCCAGCAGCCAAGGACTGACCTCTGGAAACACCATATATTTT; CDR3aa: CASSQGLTSGNTIYF
j_gene: TRBJ2-7; v_gene: TRBV5-1; abundance: .; d_gene: TRBD1; CDR3nt: TGCGCCAGCAGCCCCCGGACAGGGAGCTCCTACGAGCAGTACTTC; CDR3aa: CASSPRTGSSYEQYF
j_gene: TRBJ2-3; v_gene: TRBV7-2; abundance: once; d_gene: TRBD2; CDR3nt: TGTGCCAGCAGCCTGACTAGCGGGAGGATGACAGATACGCAGTATTTT; CDR3aa: CASSLTSGRMTDTQYF